These 20 T cell receptor beta chains originate from one sample sequenced in a study of blood T cell repertoires in COVID-19. Assay used: immunoSEQ multiplex PCR; TCRdb lists only in-frame clones, some missing. Seen here are 55,000 to 80,000 clones, around three quarters observed once, and the top ten hold around 5.3%. Material for sequencing was peripheral blood. The source is a human donor in a cohort sampled during active COVID-19.

The genes are TRBV11-1 and TRBJ1-2; 9 bases are a match to TRBD1. With 4 bases clipped from V and 5 bases from J, the junction kept 8 bases outside the gene matches. The CDR3 has 15 residues. Germline assignment: CDR1 SGHAT and CDR2 FQDESV (reference sequence). The CDR3 protein is CASSSDPGQGYGYTF. The CDR3, as DNA: TGTGCCAGCAGCTCGGATCCGGGACAGGGATATGGCTACACCTTC.

This chain connects TRBV5-5 to TRBJ2-7, with TRBD2 matching over 7 bases. J lost 3 bases, V lost 4 bases, and 10 bases had no gene match. Germline V gene lookup returns CDR1 SGHKS and CDR2 YYEKEE (reference sequence). The CDR3 sequence is 15 residues long. CDR3 protein: CASSPGSGDFYEQYF. The CDR3 nucleotides are TGTGCCAGCAGCCCGGGGAGCGGGGACTTCTACGAGCAGTACTTC.

The chain joins TRBV6-5 to TRBJ1-1; a weak D match, TRBD1 (6 bases). V was shortened by 0 bases and J by 4 bases, with 12 bases between the two germline ends. Germline V lookup: CDR1 MNHEY, CDR2 SVGAGI. The CDR3 runs to 15 residues. This chain's CDR3 is CASSYSAGVGTEAFF. The CDR3 bases are TGTGCCAGCAGTTACTCCGCAGGGGTCGGCACTGAAGCTTTCTTT.

The chain recombines TRBV29-1 with TRBJ2-3, with D perhaps TRBD1 (6 bases). Trimming stripped 5 bases from V and 1 base from J, with 7 bases between. Germline-derived CDR1 and CDR2 are SQVTM and ANQGSEA. This CDR3 spans 12 amino acids. CDR3 coding DNA: TGCAGCGTTAGACAGGGCACAGATACGCAGTATTTT. Residues: CSVRQGTDTQYF.

In this sample, this clone turned up a few times. The V call is TRBV4-1, the J call TRBJ1-1; TRBD1 might be the D (5 bases). Trimming removed 1 base at V and 4 bases at J, with 13 bases between. This CDR3 has 15 residues. Looked up from germline, CDR1 is MGHRA and CDR2 is YSYEKL. The CDR3 coding sequence is TGCGCCAGCAGCCAAGGGGGGGGTCGTGGCACTGAAGCTTTCTTT. Amino acid sequence: CASSQGGGRGTEAFF.

This clone turned up a few times. This chain connects TRBV7-2 to TRBJ2-2; 7 positions agree with TRBD1. Germline loops: CDR1 SGHTA, CDR2 FQGNSA. The CDR3 covers 15 residues. V gave up 2 bases and J gave up 7 bases; unmatched junction bases: 7. The DNA for the CDR3 is TGTGCCAGCAGCTTAATCAGGGGGTCGAGCGGGGAGCTGTTTTTT. Protein sequence: CASSLIRGSSGELFF. Using reference TRBV7-2 and TRBJ2-2 for the parts outside the CDR3, the full variable domain is GAGVSQSPSNKVTEKGKDVELRCDPISGHTALYWYRQSLGQGLEFLIYFQGNSAPDKSGLPSDRFSAERTGGSVSTLTIQRTQQEDSAVYLCASSLIRGSSGELFFGEGSRLTVL.

This CDR3 reads CATSDLSRQGTNTGELFF. The DNA of the CDR3 is TGTGCCACCAGTGATTTGTCTAGACAGGGAACGAACACCGGGGAGCTGTTTTTT. The V gene is TRBV24-1, the J gene TRBJ2-2, with 7 bases fitting TRBD1. V lost 0 bases, J lost 0 bases, and 6 bases stayed unmatched. Germline CDR1 reads KGHDR; CDR2 reads SFDVKD. This CDR3 is built from 18 residues.

The rearrangement joins TRBV29-1 to TRBJ1-2; 8 nucleotides agree with TRBD1. This CDR3 spans 14 amino acids. Unmatched junction bases numbered 6, after V lost 0 bases and J lost 6 bases. Per germline, CDR1 SQVTM and CDR2 ANQGSEA. CDR3 protein: CSVEDRTGGNGYTF. CDR3 coding DNA: TGCAGCGTTGAAGATCGAACAGGGGGAAATGGCTACACCTTC.

V usage is TRBV5-5 and J usage is TRBJ2-1; D is possibly TRBD2 (6 bases). Germline V gene sequence: CDR1 SGHKS, CDR2 YYEKEE (reference sequence). The length of the CDR3 is 14 residues. Trimming removed 8 bases at V and 0 bases at J, with 12 bases between. The CDR3 DNA sequence: TGTGCCAGTCATCTAGCGAGCTCCTACAATGAGCAGTTCTTC. Residues: CASHLASSYNEQFF.

This chain connects TRBV9 to TRBJ1-6; D possibly corresponds to TRBD1 (5 bases). The V gene lost 3 bases and the J gene lost 9 bases, with 16 bases spanning the gap. This CDR3 is built from 15 residues. Germline V gene sequence: CDR1 SGDLS, CDR2 YYNGEE. The CDR3 nucleotides read TGTGCCAGCAGCGAACAGGCTGCGTCTAGTTCACCCCTCCACTTT. It yields the protein CASSEQAASSSPLHF.

V gene TRBV10-3 combines with J gene TRBJ1-3; D uncertain. Trimming shortened V by 7 bases and J by 0 bases, and 10 bases separated the two germline ends. CDR1 is ENHRY and CDR2 is SYGVKD in the germline V gene. CDR3 length: 14 residues. The CDR3 sequence: CAIKEWSSGNTIYF. As DNA, the CDR3 is TGTGCCATCAAGGAATGGAGCTCTGGAAACACCATATATTTT.

This clone was seen a few times. The CDR3 bases are TGTGCCAGCAGTTTACAGGGGGCGAGCAATCAGCCCCAGCATTTT. The encoded protein is CASSLQGASNQPQHF. This chain connects TRBV28 to TRBJ1-5, with 8 bases matching TRBD1. V was pared by 2 bases and J by 1 base, with 1 base of the junction left unmatched. Germline CDR1 and CDR2: MDHEN and SYDVKM. The CDR3 extends over 15 amino acids. The variable domain in full, completed from reference TRBV28 and TRBJ1-5, reads DVKVTQSSRYLVKRTGEKVFLECVQDMDHENMFWYRQDPGLGLRLIYFSYDVKMKEKGDIPEGYSVSREKKERFSLILESASTNQTSMYLCASSLQGASNQPQHFGDGTRLSIL.

This clone was recorded once. The CDR3 loop is CASSDGRVEFF. For the CDR3, the DNA is TGTGCCAGCAGTGACGGCAGGGTTGAGTTCTTC. This rearrangement joins TRBV6-4 to TRBJ2-1, with a weak D call TRBD1 (5 bases). The CDR3 loop spans 11 amino acids. V lost 2 bases, J lost 14 bases, and 10 bases lay in between. Germline CDR1 and CDR2: MRHNA and SNTAGT.

This rearrangement joins TRBV29-1 to TRBJ2-4, with D maybe TRBD1 (5 bases). V dropped 7 bases and J dropped 2 bases, with 27 bases sitting between them. CDR3 length: 18 amino acids. In germline, CDR1 is SQVTM, CDR2 ANQGSEA. CDR3 loop: CSAETYAGVRGTKNIQYF. The CDR3, as DNA: TGCAGCGCCGAAACCTACGCTGGAGTAAGGGGAACCAAAAACATTCAGTACTTC.

This chain links TRBV12-3 or TRBV12-4 with TRBJ2-7, with D perhaps TRBD1 (5 bases). The CDR3 has 13 residues. V was clipped by 7 bases and J by 2 bases, with 12 bases between them. CDR3 loop: CASTFADTYEQYF. The CDR3 region has the DNA TGTGCCAGCACCTTTGCGGACACCTACGAGCAGTACTTC.

The chain has TRBV27 and TRBJ2-5; tentative D call: TRBD2 (6 bases). This CDR3 comprises 13 residues. The germline V and J ends were trimmed by 6 bases and 2 bases, with 10 bases remaining between them. Per the germline V gene, CDR1 is MNHEY and CDR2 is SMNVEV (reference sequence). CDR3 coding DNA: TGTGCCAGCAGGCGGGGCATACAAGAGACCCAGTACTTC. This translates into CASRRGIQETQYF.

This chain connects TRBV5-1 to TRBJ2-7; 15 bases fit TRBD2. Trimming at V came to 4 bases and at J to 7 bases, leaving 3 bases not matched to a gene. CDR1 is SGHRS, CDR2 YFSETQ, per germline. The CDR3 is 14 residues long. The CDR3 DNA is TGCGCCAGCAGCCCCGGACTAGCGGGGGGGGAGCAGTACTTC. Encoded protein: CASSPGLAGGEQYF.

This chain uses TRBV7-8 with TRBJ2-3; 8 bases line up with TRBD1. Germline trimming cut 4 bases from V and 2 bases from J; bases unmatched to any gene: 2. CDR3 length: 14 residues. Per germline, CDR1 SGHVS and CDR2 FQNEAQ. CDR3 sequence reads: CASSSGGFTDTQYF. CDR3 DNA: TGTGCCAGCAGCTCAGGGGGCTTCACAGATACGCAGTATTTT.

The chain has TRBV19 and TRBJ2-5; 7 bases agree with TRBD1. After removal of 3 bases from V and 0 bases from J, the junction contained 1 base not matched to a gene. CDR3 length equals 14 residues. Germline assignment: CDR1 LNHDA and CDR2 SQIVND (reference sequence). DNA of the CDR3: TGTGCCAGTAGTATGACAGGGTACCAAGAGACCCAGTACTTC. It is translated as CASSMTGYQETQYF.

The genes are TRBV7-9 and TRBJ1-4; 9 nucleotides match TRBD1. CDR1 is SEHNR and CDR2 is FQNEAQ in the germline V gene (reference sequence). The CDR3 length is 15 residues. V gave up 5 bases and J gave up 7 bases; unmatched junction bases: 8. This CDR3 reads CASSTRTGEGEKLFF. The DNA for the CDR3 is TGTGCCAGCAGCACCCGGACAGGGGAAGGTGAAAAACTGTTTTTT.